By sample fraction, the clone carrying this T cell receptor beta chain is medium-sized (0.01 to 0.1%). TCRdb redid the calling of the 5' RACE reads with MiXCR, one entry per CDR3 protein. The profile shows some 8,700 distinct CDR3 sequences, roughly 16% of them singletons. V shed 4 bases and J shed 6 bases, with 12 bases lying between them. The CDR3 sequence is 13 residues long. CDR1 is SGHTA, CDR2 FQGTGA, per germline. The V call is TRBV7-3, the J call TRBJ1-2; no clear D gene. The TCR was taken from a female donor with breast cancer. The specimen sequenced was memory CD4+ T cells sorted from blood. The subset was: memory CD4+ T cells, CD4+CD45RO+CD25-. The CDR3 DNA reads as TGTGCCAGCAGCTCCAGGAGCGGGGATGGCTACACCTTC. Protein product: CASSSRSGDGYTF.